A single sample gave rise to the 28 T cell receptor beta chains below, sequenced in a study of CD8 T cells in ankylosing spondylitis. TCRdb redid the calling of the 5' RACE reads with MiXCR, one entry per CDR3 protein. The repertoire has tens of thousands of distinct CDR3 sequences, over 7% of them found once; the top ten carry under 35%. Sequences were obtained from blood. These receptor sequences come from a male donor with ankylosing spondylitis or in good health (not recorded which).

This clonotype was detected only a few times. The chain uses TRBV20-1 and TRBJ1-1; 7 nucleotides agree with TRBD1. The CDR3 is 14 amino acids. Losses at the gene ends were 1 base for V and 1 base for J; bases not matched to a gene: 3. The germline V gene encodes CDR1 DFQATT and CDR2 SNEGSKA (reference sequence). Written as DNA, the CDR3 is TGCAGTGCTAGAGTAGGGGGCGCGAACACTGAAGCTTTCTTT. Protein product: CSARVGGANTEAFF.

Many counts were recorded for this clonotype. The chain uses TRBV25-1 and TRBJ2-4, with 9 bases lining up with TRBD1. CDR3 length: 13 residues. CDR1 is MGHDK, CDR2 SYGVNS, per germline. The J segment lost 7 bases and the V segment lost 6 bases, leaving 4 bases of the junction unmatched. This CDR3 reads CASRDDRGNIQYF. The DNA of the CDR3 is TGTGCCAGCAGGGATGACAGGGGGAACATTCAGTACTTC.

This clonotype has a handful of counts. The CDR3 nucleotides read TGCAGCGTTCGGACGAACACCGGGGAGCTGTTTTTT. Translated, it gives CSVRTNTGELFF. The chain has TRBV29-1 and TRBJ2-2; D not resolved. V lost 5 bases and J lost 0, with 4 bases in between. CDR1 and CDR2 from the germline V gene are SQVTM and ANQGSEA. The CDR3 consists of 12 residues.

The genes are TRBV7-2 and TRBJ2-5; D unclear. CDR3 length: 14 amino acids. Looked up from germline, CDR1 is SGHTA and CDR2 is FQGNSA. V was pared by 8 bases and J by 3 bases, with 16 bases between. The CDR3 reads CASRRNEGKETQYF. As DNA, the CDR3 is TGTGCCAGCCGACGGAACGAAGGGAAAGAGACCCAGTACTTC.

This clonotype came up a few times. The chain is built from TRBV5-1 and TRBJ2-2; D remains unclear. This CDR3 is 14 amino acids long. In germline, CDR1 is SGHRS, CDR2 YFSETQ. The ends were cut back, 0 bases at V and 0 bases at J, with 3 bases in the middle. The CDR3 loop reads CASSLAANTGELFF. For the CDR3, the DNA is TGCGCCAGCAGCTTGGCAGCGAACACCGGGGAGCTGTTTTTT.

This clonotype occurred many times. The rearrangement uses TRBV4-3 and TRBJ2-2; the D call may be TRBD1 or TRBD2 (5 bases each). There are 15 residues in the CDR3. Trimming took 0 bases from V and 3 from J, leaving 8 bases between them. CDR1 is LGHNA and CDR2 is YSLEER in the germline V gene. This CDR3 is CASSQDTGHTGELFF. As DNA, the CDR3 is TGCGCCAGCAGCCAAGATACGGGGCACACCGGGGAGCTGTTTTTT.

Written as DNA, the CDR3 is TGCAGCGCCGGGGGGGTCCTCGCCGTGGGTGAGCAGTTCTTC. Protein sequence: CSAGGVLAVGEQFF. The chain links TRBV29-1 to TRBJ2-1; 8 positions agree with TRBD2. The CDR3 sequence is 14 residues long. Germline CDR1 and CDR2: SQVTM and ANQGSEA. V trimming: 7 bases; J trimming: 9 bases; junction bases outside the gene matches: 14.

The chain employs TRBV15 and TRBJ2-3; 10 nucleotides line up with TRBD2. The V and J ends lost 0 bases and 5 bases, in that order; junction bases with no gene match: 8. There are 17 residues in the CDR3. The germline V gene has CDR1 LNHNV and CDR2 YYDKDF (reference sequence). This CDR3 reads CATSRDLVLAGEDTQYF. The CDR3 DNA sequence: TGTGCCACCAGCAGAGATCTAGTCCTAGCGGGGGAAGATACGCAGTATTTT.

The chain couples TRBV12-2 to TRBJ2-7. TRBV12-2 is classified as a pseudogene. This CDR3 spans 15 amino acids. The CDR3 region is CASRSHGRSHYEQYF. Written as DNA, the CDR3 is TGTGCAAGTCGCTCTCATGGGCGGAGTCACTACGAGCAGTACTTC.

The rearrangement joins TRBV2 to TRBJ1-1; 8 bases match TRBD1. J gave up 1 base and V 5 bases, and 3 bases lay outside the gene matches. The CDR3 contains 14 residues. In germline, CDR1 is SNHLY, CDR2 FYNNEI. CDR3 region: CASSQGQANTEAFF. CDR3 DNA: TGTGCCAGCAGTCAGGGACAGGCGAACACTGAAGCTTTCTTT.

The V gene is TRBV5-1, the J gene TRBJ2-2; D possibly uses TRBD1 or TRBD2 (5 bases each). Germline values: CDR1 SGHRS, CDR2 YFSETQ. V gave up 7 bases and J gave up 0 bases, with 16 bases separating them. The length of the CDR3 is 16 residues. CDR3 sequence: CASGDGKLANTGELFF. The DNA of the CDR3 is TGCGCCAGCGGGGACGGCAAACTCGCGAACACCGGGGAGCTGTTTTTT.

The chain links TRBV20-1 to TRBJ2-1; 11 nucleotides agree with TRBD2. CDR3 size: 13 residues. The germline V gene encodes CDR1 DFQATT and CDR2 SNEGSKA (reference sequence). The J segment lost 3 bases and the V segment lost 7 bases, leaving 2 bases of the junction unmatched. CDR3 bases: TGCAGTGTTGGGACTAGCGGCTACAATGAGCAGTTCTTC. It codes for CSVGTSGYNEQFF.

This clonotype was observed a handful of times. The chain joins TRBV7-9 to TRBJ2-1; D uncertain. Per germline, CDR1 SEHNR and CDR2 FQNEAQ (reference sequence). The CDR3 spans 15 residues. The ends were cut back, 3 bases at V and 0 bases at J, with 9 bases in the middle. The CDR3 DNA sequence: TGTGCCAGCAGCTTGGAACCAGTCTCCTACAATGAGCAGTTCTTC. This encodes CASSLEPVSYNEQFF.

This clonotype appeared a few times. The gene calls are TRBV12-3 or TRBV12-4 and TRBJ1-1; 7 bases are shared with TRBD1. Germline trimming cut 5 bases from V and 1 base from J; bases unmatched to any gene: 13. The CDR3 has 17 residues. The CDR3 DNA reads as TGTGCCAGCAGTCCGACAGGGAAGAGGGGTGAGAACACTGAAGCTTTCTTT. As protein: CASSPTGKRGENTEAFF.

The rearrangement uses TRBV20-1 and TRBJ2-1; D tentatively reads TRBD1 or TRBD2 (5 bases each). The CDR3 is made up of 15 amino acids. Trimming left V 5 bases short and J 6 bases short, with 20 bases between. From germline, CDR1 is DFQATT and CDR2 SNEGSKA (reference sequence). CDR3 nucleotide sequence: TGCAGTGCTCTTGTGTGGGGGTCAGTGGGCAATGAGCAGTTCTTC. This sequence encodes CSALVWGSVGNEQFF.

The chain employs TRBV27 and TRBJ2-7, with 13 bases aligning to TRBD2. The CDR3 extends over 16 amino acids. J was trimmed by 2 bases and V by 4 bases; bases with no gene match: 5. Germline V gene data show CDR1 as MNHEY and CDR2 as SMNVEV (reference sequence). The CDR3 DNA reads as TGTGCCAGCAGTTCCTGGACTAGCGGGAGAACCTACGAGCAGTACTTC. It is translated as CASSSWTSGRTYEQYF.

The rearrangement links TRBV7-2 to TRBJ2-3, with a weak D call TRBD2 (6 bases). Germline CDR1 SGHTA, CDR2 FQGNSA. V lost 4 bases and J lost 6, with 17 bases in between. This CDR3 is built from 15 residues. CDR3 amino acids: CASSSSGTPQDTQYF. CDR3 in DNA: TGTGCCAGCAGCTCATCAGGGACTCCTCAGGATACGCAGTATTTT.

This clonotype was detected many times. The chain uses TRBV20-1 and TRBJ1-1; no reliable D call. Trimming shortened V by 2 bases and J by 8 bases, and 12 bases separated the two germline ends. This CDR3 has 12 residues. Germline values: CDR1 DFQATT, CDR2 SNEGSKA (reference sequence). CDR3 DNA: TGCAGTGCTAGATTTGGAGACGCCGAAGCTTTCTTT. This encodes CSARFGDAEAFF.

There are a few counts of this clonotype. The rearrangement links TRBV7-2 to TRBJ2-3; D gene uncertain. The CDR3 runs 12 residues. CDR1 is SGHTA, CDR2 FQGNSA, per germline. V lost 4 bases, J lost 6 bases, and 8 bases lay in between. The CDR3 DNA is TGTGCCAGCAGCTCCTGGGCGGATACGCAGTATTTT. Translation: CASSSWADTQYF. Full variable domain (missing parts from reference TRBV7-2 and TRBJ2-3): GAGVSQSPSNKVTEKGKDVELRCDPISGHTALYWYRQSLGQGLEFLIYFQGNSAPDKSGLPSDRFSAERTGGSVSTLTIQRTQQEDSAVYLCASSSWADTQYFGPGTRLTVL.

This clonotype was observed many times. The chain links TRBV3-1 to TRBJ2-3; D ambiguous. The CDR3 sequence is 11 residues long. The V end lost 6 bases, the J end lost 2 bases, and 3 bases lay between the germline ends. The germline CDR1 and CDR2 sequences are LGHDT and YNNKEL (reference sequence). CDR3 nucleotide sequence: TGTGCCAGCAGGAACACAGATACGCAGTATTTT. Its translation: CASRNTDTQYF.

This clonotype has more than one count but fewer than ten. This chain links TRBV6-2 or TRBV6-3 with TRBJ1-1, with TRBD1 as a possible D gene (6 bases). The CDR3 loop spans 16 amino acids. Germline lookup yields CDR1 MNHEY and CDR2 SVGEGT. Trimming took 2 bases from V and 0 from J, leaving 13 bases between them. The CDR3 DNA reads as TGTGCCAGCAGTTACGGACAGCGGATTATGAACACTGAAGCTTTCTTT. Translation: CASSYGQRIMNTEAFF.

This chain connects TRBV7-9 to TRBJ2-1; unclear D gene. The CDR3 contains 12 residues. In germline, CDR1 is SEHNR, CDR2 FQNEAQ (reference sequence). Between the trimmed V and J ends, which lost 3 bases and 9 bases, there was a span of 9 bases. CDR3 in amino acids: CASSLLSAEQFF. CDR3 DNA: TGTGCCAGCAGCTTGTTATCGGCTGAGCAGTTCTTC.

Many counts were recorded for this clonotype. CDR3 coding DNA: TGCGCCAGCAGGCCCGGGACGACGGGTATGGATGAGCAGTTCTTC. Its protein product is CASRPGTTGMDEQFF. The rearrangement links TRBV5-1 to TRBJ2-1, with D perhaps TRBD1 or TRBD2 (5 bases each). CDR1 is SGHRS and CDR2 is YFSETQ in the germline V gene. This CDR3 region has 15 residues. The V end lost 5 bases, the J end lost 8 bases, and 20 bases lay between the germline ends.

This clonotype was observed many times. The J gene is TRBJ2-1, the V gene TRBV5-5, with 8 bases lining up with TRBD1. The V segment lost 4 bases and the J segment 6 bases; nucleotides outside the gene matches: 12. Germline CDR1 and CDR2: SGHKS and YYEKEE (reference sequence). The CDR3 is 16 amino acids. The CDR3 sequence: CASSPVISGGGNEQFF. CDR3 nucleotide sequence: TGTGCCAGCAGCCCCGTAATATCAGGGGGCGGCAATGAGCAGTTCTTC.

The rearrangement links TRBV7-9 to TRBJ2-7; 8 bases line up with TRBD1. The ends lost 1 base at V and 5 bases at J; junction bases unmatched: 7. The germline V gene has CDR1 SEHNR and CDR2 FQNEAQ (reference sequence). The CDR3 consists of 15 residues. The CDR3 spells CASSLGTGLRNEQYF. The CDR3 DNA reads TGTGCCAGCAGCTTAGGGACAGGGCTAAGGAACGAGCAGTACTTC.

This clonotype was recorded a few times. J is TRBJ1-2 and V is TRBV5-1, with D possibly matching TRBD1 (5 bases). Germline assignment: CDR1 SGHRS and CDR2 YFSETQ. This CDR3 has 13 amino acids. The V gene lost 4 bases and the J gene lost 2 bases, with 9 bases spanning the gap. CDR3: CASSPDTNYGYTF. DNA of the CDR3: TGCGCCAGCAGCCCGGACACAAACTATGGCTACACCTTC.

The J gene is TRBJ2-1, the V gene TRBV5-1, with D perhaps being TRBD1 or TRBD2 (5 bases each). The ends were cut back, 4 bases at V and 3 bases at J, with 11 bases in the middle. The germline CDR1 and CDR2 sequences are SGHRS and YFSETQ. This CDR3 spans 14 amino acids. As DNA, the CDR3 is TGCGCCAGCAGCCCGGGACCGTTCTACAATGAGCAGTTCTTC. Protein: CASSPGPFYNEQFF.

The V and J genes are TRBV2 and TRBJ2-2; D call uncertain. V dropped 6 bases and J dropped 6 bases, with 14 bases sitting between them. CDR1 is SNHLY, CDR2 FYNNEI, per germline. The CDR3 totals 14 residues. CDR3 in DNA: TGTGCCAGCAGGAACCTAGGGCAGCCCGGGGAGCTGTTTTTT. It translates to CASRNLGQPGELFF.